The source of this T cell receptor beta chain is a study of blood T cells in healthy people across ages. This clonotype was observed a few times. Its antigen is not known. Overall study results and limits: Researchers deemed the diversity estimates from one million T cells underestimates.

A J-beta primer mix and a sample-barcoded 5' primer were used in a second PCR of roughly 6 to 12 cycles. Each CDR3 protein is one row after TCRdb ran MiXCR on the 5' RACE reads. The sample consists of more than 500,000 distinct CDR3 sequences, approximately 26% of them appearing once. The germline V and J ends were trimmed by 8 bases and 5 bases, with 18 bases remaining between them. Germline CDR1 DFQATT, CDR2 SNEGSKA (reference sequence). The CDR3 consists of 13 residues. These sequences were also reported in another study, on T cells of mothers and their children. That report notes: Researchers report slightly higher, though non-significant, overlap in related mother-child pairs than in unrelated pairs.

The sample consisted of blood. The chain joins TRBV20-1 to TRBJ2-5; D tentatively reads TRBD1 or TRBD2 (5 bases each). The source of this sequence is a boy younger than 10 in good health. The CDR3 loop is CSPPGWDRETQYF. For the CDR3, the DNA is TGCAGTCCCCCAGGCTGGGACCGGGAGACCCAGTACTTC.